These 32 T cell receptor beta chains were sequenced from one sample in a study of OX40 agonist ivuxolimab in advanced cancers. Library creation used the immunoSEQ multiplex PCR assay. TCRdb retrieved this table from immuneACCESS and kept in-frame rearrangements only. Not all clones are present; in checked studies, unresolved V genes account for under half, and no reason is known for the remainder. Here the sample has approximately 44,000 clones; approximately 86% occur a single time. The leading ten clones occupy about 13% of the sample. The source material was CD4+ or CD8+ T cells sorted from blood, sampled in a trial of the OX40 agonist ivuxolimab. These TCRs come from an adult with an advanced solid tumor such as melanoma, head and neck, liver or kidney cancer.

This clone was seen once. The chain carries TRBV6-5 and TRBJ2-2, with no clear D. The CDR3 loop spans 13 amino acids. Trimming shortened V by 2 bases and J by 5 bases, and 6 bases separated the two germline ends. Per germline, CDR1 MNHEY and CDR2 SVGAGI. The CDR3 spells CASSYKSTGELFF. The CDR3 DNA reads as TGTGCCAGCAGTTACAAAAGTACCGGGGAGCTGTTTTTT.

This sequence joins TRBV4-1 and TRBJ1-2; D not resolved. The V end lost 0 bases, the J end lost 4 bases, and 12 bases lay between the germline ends. Germline-derived CDR1 and CDR2 are MGHRA and YSYEKL. The CDR3 spans 15 residues. For the CDR3, the DNA is TGCGCCAGCAGCCAAGATCGAAGCCAGATCTATGGCTACACCTTC. It codes for CASSQDRSQIYGYTF.

For this clone: Lacking the conserved final phenylalanine or tryptophan, this CDR3 likely reflects a read error. The V gene is TRBV19, the J gene TRBJ1-6; D remains unclear. This CDR3 has 17 amino acids. Germline lookup yields CDR1 LNHDA and CDR2 SQIVND (reference sequence). Trimming stripped 5 bases from V and 6 bases from J, with 20 bases between. The chain's CDR3 is CASSETGPGHPNSPLHL. The DNA of the CDR3 is TGTGCCAGTAGTGAGACTGGACCGGGCCACCCTAATTCACCCCTCCACCTT.

The V gene is TRBV5-4, the J gene TRBJ2-4; the D gene is possibly TRBD1 (7 bases). Germline V gene data show CDR1 as SGHNT and CDR2 as YYREEE (reference sequence). The CDR3 runs to 18 residues. Trimming left V 3 bases short and J 1 base short, with 20 bases between. In DNA form, the CDR3 reads TGTGCCAGCAGCTCCAATCCCAGGGGGGTATGGGCCAAAAACATTCAGTACTTC. Translating gives CASSSNPRGVWAKNIQYF.

About this clone: One end of the junction fails to match germline, which may point to a read error. This chain uses TRBV6-5 with TRBJ2-7; D is undetermined. The CDR3 contains 11 residues. CDR1 and CDR2 from the germline V gene are MNHEY and SVGAGI. CDR3 DNA sequence: TGTGCCAGCAGCTACTCATATGTGCAGTACTTC. Amino acid sequence: CASSYSYVQYF.

This sequence joins TRBV18 and TRBJ1-1; TRBD1 matches at 8 bases. The V gene end was trimmed by 3 bases and the J gene end by 0 bases; junction bases not matched to a gene: 3. CDR1 is KGHSH, CDR2 LQKENI, per germline. The CDR3 runs to 15 residues. CDR3 residues: CASSPLQGVNTEAFF. DNA for the CDR3: TGTGCCAGCTCACCGCTACAGGGGGTGAACACTGAAGCTTTCTTT. The entire variable domain, with the rest obtained from reference TRBV18 and TRBJ1-1, is as follows: NAGVMQNPRHLVRRRGQEARLRCSPMKGHSHVYWYRQLPEEGLKFMVYLQKENIIDESGMPKERFSAEFPKEGPSILRIQQVVRGDSAAYFCASSPLQGVNTEAFFGQGTRLTVV.

This clone has only a few counts. This chain uses TRBV29-1 with TRBJ1-2, with D unclear. This CDR3 has 15 amino acids. V lost 0 bases to trimming and J lost 6 bases, with 17 bases between them. From germline, CDR1 is SQVTM and CDR2 ANQGSEA. The CDR3 here is CSVEDLRNSEDGYTF. The CDR3 coding sequence is TGCAGCGTTGAAGATCTTCGCAACAGTGAGGATGGCTACACCTTC.

The rearrangement links TRBV6-5 to TRBJ2-7; possible D gene TRBD2, 6 bases. Germline assignment: CDR1 MNHEY and CDR2 SVGAGI. V was trimmed by 4 bases and J by 6 bases, leaving 10 bases between them. This CDR3 is built from 12 residues. The CDR3 here is CASSSLGGEQYF. The CDR3 DNA reads as TGTGCCAGCAGTTCCCTGGGGGGCGAGCAGTACTTC.

V gene TRBV11-2 combines with J gene TRBJ1-1, with D unclear. The CDR3 runs 12 residues. V lost 0 bases, J lost 7 bases, and 6 bases lay in between. CDR1 is SGHAT and CDR2 is FQNNGV in the germline V gene. The CDR3 bases are TGTGCCAGCAGCTTAGAGGTTTTTGAAGCTTTCTTT. It encodes CASSLEVFEAFF. Supplemented by reference TRBV11-2 and TRBJ1-1, the full variable domain reads EAGVAQSPRYKIIEKRQSVAFWCNPISGHATLYWYQQILGQGPKLLIQFQNNGVVDDSQLPKDRFSAERLKGVDSTLKIQPAKLEDSAVYLCASSLEVFEAFFGQGTRLTVV.

This clone occurred once. The chain uses TRBV11-2 and TRBJ2-7; TRBD1 is a possible D gene (6 bases). Per the germline V gene, CDR1 is SGHAT and CDR2 is FQNNGV. This CDR3 comprises 15 residues. The germline V and J ends were trimmed by 7 bases and 4 bases, with 20 bases remaining between them. The CDR3: CASTLGASVSYEQYF. In DNA, the CDR3 is TGTGCCAGCACGCTGGGGGCCTCCGTGAGTTACGAGCAGTACTTC.

V gene TRBV6-5 combines with J gene TRBJ2-5; maybe TRBD1 (6 bases). The CDR3 spans 14 residues. Germline loops: CDR1 MNHEY, CDR2 SVGAGI. The V and J ends lost 5 bases and 4 bases respectively, with 14 bases between them. CDR3 residues: CASSTYQQGETQYF. The CDR3 DNA sequence: TGTGCCAGCAGTACCTACCAACAGGGAGAGACCCAGTACTTC.

As concerns this clone: One end of the junction does not line up with germline, which may come from a read error. The genes are TRBV4-3 and TRBJ1-2; 7 nucleotides agree with TRBD1. The CDR3 loop spans 9 amino acids. Germline V gene sequence: CDR1 LGHNA, CDR2 YSLEER. For the CDR3, the DNA is TGCGCCAGCAGCCAAGACAGGGGGTTC. As protein: CASSQDRGF.

The rearrangement uses TRBV21-1 and TRBJ1-2; the table names TRBD1, a call not compared with the DNA. TRBV21-1 is assigned pseudogene status. CDR3 length: 17 amino acids. CDR3 sequence: CASSPKAGQILNYGYTF. The CDR3 DNA follows: TGTGCCAGCAGCCCCAAGGCTGGACAGATACTTAACTATGGCTACACCTTC.

The chain recombines TRBV7-6 with TRBJ2-1, with a weak D call TRBD2 (6 bases). CDR1 and CDR2 (germline): SGHVS, FNYEAQ. The CDR3 has 15 amino acids. Deletions cut 2 bases from V and 3 bases from J, with 11 bases between. Written as DNA, the CDR3 is TGTGCCAGCAGCTTACCGACGGGGGTCTACAATGAGCAGTTCTTC. It is translated as CASSLPTGVYNEQFF. Supplemented by reference TRBV7-6 and TRBJ2-1, the full variable domain reads GAGVSQSPRYKVTKRGQDVALRCDPISGHVSLYWYRQALGQGPEFLTYFNYEAQQDKSGLPNDRFSAERPEGSISTLTIQRTEQRDSAMYRCASSLPTGVYNEQFFGPGTRLTVL.

This chain links TRBV4-2 with TRBJ2-1, with TRBD2 matching over 9 bases. The CDR3 is 16 amino acids. Germline CDR1 reads LGHNA; CDR2 reads YNFKEQ. V was pared by 0 bases and J by 4 bases, with 4 bases of the junction left unmatched. CDR3: CASSQDSTSGYNEQFF. Here the CDR3 DNA reads TGTGCCAGCAGCCAAGATTCGACTAGCGGATACAATGAGCAGTTCTTC.

The V call is TRBV6-5, the J call TRBJ1-5; 7 bases line up with TRBD1. Trimming at V came to 5 bases and at J to 5 bases, leaving 6 bases not matched to a gene. Germline V gene data show CDR1 as MNHEY and CDR2 as SVGAGI. The CDR3 has 14 amino acids. CDR3 nucleotides: TGTGCCAGCAGTGCGGACAGGACCCATCAGCCCCAGCATTTT. This encodes CASSADRTHQPQHF.

V gene TRBV28 combines with J gene TRBJ2-1; a weak D match, TRBD1 (6 bases). There are 16 residues in the CDR3. Trimming cost V 2 bases and J 8 bases, with 19 bases left between them. The germline gives CDR1 MDHEN, CDR2 SYDVKM. CDR3: CASSLRTVTGTDEQFF. The CDR3 nucleotides are TGTGCCAGCAGTTTACGAACTGTGACAGGAACCGATGAGCAGTTCTTC.

Only a few counts were recorded for this clone. The CDR3 loop is CASGGGSSGEQYF. As DNA, the CDR3 is TGTGCCAGCGGGGGGGGCTCCTCAGGGGAGCAGTACTTC. This sequence joins TRBV9 and TRBJ2-7; the D gene is possibly TRBD2 (7 bases). V was shortened by 7 bases and J by 7 bases, with 18 bases between the two germline ends. Germline V gene sequence: CDR1 SGDLS, CDR2 YYNGEE. The CDR3 has 13 residues. Full variable domain (missing parts from reference TRBV9 and TRBJ2-7): DSGVTQTPKHLITATGQRVTLRCSPRSGDLSVYWYQQSLDQGLQFLIQYYNGEERAKGNILERFSAQQFPDLHSELNLSSLELGDSALYFCASGGGSSGEQYFGPGTRLTVT.

This clone was observed a single time. This chain links TRBV11-2 with TRBJ1-3; 7 bases line up with TRBD1. The V and J ends lost 5 bases and 0 bases, in that order; junction bases with no gene match: 7. CDR1 is SGHAT and CDR2 is FQNNGV in the germline V gene. The length of the CDR3 is 16 residues. In DNA, the CDR3 is TGTGCCAGCAGCCTTCCTTACAGGGGCTCTGGAAACACCATATATTTT. It codes for CASSLPYRGSGNTIYF. Using reference TRBV11-2 and TRBJ1-3 for the parts outside the CDR3, the full variable domain is EAGVAQSPRYKIIEKRQSVAFWCNPISGHATLYWYQQILGQGPKLLIQFQNNGVVDDSQLPKDRFSAERLKGVDSTLKIQPAKLEDSAVYLCASSLPYRGSGNTIYFGEGSWLTVV.

The chain has TRBV6-5 and TRBJ1-2; no clear D gene. Trimming cost V 6 bases and J 6 bases, with 20 bases left between them. The CDR3 loop spans 15 amino acids. Germline V gene data show CDR1 as MNHEY and CDR2 as SVGAGI. CDR3 sequence: CASSTIAGLEDGYTF. CDR3 sequence (DNA): TGTGCCAGCAGCACAATCGCAGGATTGGAAGATGGCTACACCTTC.

V and J are TRBV19 and TRBJ2-7; 8 bases are shared with TRBD1. The V and J ends lost 6 bases and 2 bases, in that order; junction bases with no gene match: 12. This CDR3 spans 16 amino acids. In germline, CDR1 is LNHDA, CDR2 SQIVND (reference sequence). This CDR3 is CASSHPLGTGPYEQYF. CDR3 DNA sequence: TGTGCCAGTAGCCATCCGCTCGGGACAGGACCCTACGAGCAGTACTTC.

This rearrangement joins TRBV7-3 to TRBJ1-2; 7 bases map to TRBD1. Germline loops: CDR1 SGHTA, CDR2 FQGTGA. Germline trimming cut 5 bases from V and 2 bases from J; bases unmatched to any gene: 5. The CDR3 length is 14 residues. The CDR3 DNA follows: TGTGCCAGCAGCCCCTCGACAGGGAACTATGGCTACACCTTC. It translates to CASSPSTGNYGYTF.

This sequence joins TRBV7-2 and TRBJ2-7; no reliable D call. The germline gives CDR1 SGHTA, CDR2 FQGNSA. The CDR3 length is 13 residues. V lost 4 bases to trimming and J lost 2 bases, with 9 bases between them. The CDR3 DNA sequence: TGTGCCAGCAGCTCCGACGGTACCTACGAGCAGTACTTC. Its translation: CASSSDGTYEQYF.

The chain recombines TRBV5-5 with TRBJ2-5; maybe TRBD1 (6 bases). The CDR3 is made up of 14 amino acids. Trimming cost V 2 bases and J 4 bases, with 12 bases left between them. The germline CDR1 and CDR2 sequences are SGHKS and YYEKEE (reference sequence). The CDR3 here is CASSLTGQRETQYF. The CDR3, as DNA: TGTGCCAGCAGCTTAACCGGACAGAGAGAGACCCAGTACTTC.

V usage is TRBV10-2 and J usage is TRBJ1-6, with D perhaps TRBD1 (6 bases). Trimming shortened V by 3 bases and J by 11 bases, and 17 bases separated the two germline ends. This CDR3 is built from 15 residues. CDR1 and CDR2 from the germline V gene are WSHSY and SAAADI. CDR3: CASSDRAGVMAPLHF. CDR3 nucleotides: TGCGCCAGCAGTGATCGGGCAGGGGTTATGGCACCCCTCCACTTT.

V and J are TRBV6-5 and TRBJ1-2; D gene ambiguous. The CDR3 covers 13 residues. Trimming took off 0 bases at V and 7 bases at J, with 9 bases between the two ends. Germline CDR1 is MNHEY and CDR2 is SVGAGI. Here the CDR3 DNA reads TGTGCCAGCAGTTACTCCGAGTCAGGTGGCTACACCTTC. It codes for CASSYSESGGYTF.

J is TRBJ1-1 and V is TRBV6-4; perhaps TRBD1 as D (5 bases). Trimming pared 2 bases from V and 6 bases from J, leaving 10 bases between. The CDR3 is 13 residues long. Germline CDR1 reads MRHNA; CDR2 reads SNTAGT. CDR3 loop: CASSDTGTSEAFF. CDR3 in DNA: TGTGCCAGCAGTGACACTGGGACCTCTGAAGCTTTCTTT.

The gene calls are TRBV4-3 and TRBJ2-3; D may correspond to TRBD1 or TRBD2 (5 bases each). Germline V gives CDR1 LGHNA, CDR2 YSLEER. The CDR3 contains 13 residues. V gave up 1 base and J gave up 5 bases, with 7 bases separating them. In DNA, the CDR3 is TGCGCCAGCAGCCAAGGGGACGGAGATACGCAGTATTTT. It yields the protein CASSQGDGDTQYF.

The genes are TRBV4-2 and TRBJ2-7; D is undetermined. CDR3 length equals 12 residues. Germline assignment: CDR1 LGHNA and CDR2 YNFKEQ. V lost 3 bases to trimming and J lost 9 bases, with 12 bases between them. The CDR3 loop reads CASSHGSEGQYF. DNA for the CDR3: TGTGCCAGCAGCCATGGTTCAGAAGGGCAGTACTTC.

The rearrangement uses TRBV29-1 and TRBJ2-5, with D unclear. Trimming removed 7 bases at V and 0 bases at J, with 12 bases between. CDR3 length: 13 amino acids. Germline V lookup: CDR1 SQVTM, CDR2 ANQGSEA. DNA of the CDR3: TGCAGCGCCCTCGGACGGAACCAAGAGACCCAGTACTTC. Encoded protein: CSALGRNQETQYF. The complete variable domain, with remaining parts taken from reference TRBV29-1 and TRBJ2-5, reads SAVISQKPSRDICQRGTSLTIQCQVDSQVTMMFWYRQQPGQSLTLIATANQGSEATYESGFVIDKFPISRPNLTFSTLTVSNMSPEDSSIYLCSALGRNQETQYFGPGTRLLVL.

The chain is built from TRBV28 and TRBJ2-7; 9 bases map to TRBD2. V trimming: 4 bases; J trimming: 4 bases; junction bases outside the gene matches: 8. The CDR3 extends over 15 amino acids. In germline, CDR1 is MDHEN, CDR2 SYDVKM. The CDR3 DNA sequence: TGTGCCAGCAGTTCAAGCCTAGCGGGGTTATACGAGCAGTACTTC. Encoded protein: CASSSSLAGLYEQYF.

This clone was seen many times. The chain joins TRBV28 to TRBJ1-5; TRBD1 might be the D (5 bases). The CDR3 is made up of 15 amino acids. CDR1 and CDR2 (germline): MDHEN, SYDVKM. V was pared by 6 bases and J by 5 bases, with 17 bases between. The DNA of the CDR3 is TGTGCCAGCAGCGACAGAGTTTCCTCTTATCAGCCCCAGCATTTT. Protein: CASSDRVSSYQPQHF.